Following are 10 T cell receptor beta chains from one sample sequenced in a study of beta chain features in type 1 diabetes (dated by TCRdb to 2017 to 2018). The library was built by means of the immunoSEQ multiplex PCR assay. All of the isolated RNA was reverse transcribed with the High Capacity cDNA Reverse Transcription Kit, so expressed TCRB transcripts were sequenced. Sourced from immuneACCESS, this table was stored by TCRdb with only in-frame sequences that have V and J called. A share of the clones is absent; for the studies checked, an unresolved V gene accounts for under half, and the remainder has no known explanation. Across this sample there are 860,000 or so clones, with roughly a sixth seen only once. The top ten clonotypes cover 0.02% to 0.03% of the sample. Material: naive CD4+ T cells from blood. Per the publication, the cell subset or site label means: true naive CD4+ T cells. Source of these receptors: a woman aged 18-29 years in good health.

The sample holds a few counts of this clone. V usage is TRBV18 and J usage is TRBJ2-5; D gene unclear. V was cut by 3 bases and J by 5 bases, with 7 bases left in between. The CDR3 spans 12 residues. Germline V gene data show CDR1 as KGHSH and CDR2 as LQKENI. The CDR3 DNA is TGTGCCAGCTCACCGCAGGATGAGACCCAGTACTTC. This encodes CASSPQDETQYF. Combining the CDR3 with reference TRBV18 and TRBJ2-5 gives the whole variable domain NAGVMQNPRHLVRRRGQEARLRCSPMKGHSHVYWYRQLPEEGLKFMVYLQKENIIDESGMPKERFSAEFPKEGPSILRIQQVVRGDSAAYFCASSPQDETQYFGPGTRLLVL.

The J gene is TRBJ2-4, the V gene TRBV6-1; maybe TRBD1 (6 bases). From germline, CDR1 is MNHNS and CDR2 SASEGT. The CDR3 contains 13 residues. The ends were cut back, 8 bases at V and 3 bases at J, with 11 bases in the middle. The CDR3 nucleotides are TGTGCCAGCTGGGGGCGCGGCAAAAACATTCAGTACTTC. Protein: CASWGRGKNIQYF.

This clone was seen a handful of times. The gene calls are TRBV7-6 and TRBJ2-3, with D uncertain. V gave up 2 bases and J gave up 6 bases, with 9 bases separating them. CDR3 length equals 13 residues. The germline V gene encodes CDR1 SGHVS and CDR2 FNYEAQ. As DNA, the CDR3 is TGTGCCAGCAGCTTACGGTTGACGGATACGCAGTATTTT. It translates to CASSLRLTDTQYF. Combining the CDR3 with reference TRBV7-6 and TRBJ2-3 gives the whole variable domain GAGVSQSPRYKVTKRGQDVALRCDPISGHVSLYWYRQALGQGPEFLTYFNYEAQQDKSGLPNDRFSAERPEGSISTLTIQRTEQRDSAMYRCASSLRLTDTQYFGPGTRLTVL.

V is TRBV29-1 and J is TRBJ1-4, with no clear D. V lost 5 bases, J lost 4 bases, and 11 bases lay in between. This CDR3 has 13 amino acids. Per germline, CDR1 SQVTM and CDR2 ANQGSEA. CDR3 nucleotide sequence: TGCAGCGTTAGTACGGGAGATAATGAAAAACTGTTTTTT. The encoded protein is CSVSTGDNEKLFF.

The genes are TRBV28 and TRBJ2-4; the match to TRBD1 covers 12 bases. Germline V gene lookup returns CDR1 MDHEN and CDR2 SYDVKM. The CDR3 runs to 14 residues. Trimming cost V 8 bases and J 7 bases; bases outside gene matches: 6. The CDR3: CASGTGQGANIQYF. The CDR3 coding sequence is TGTGCCAGCGGTACGGGACAGGGGGCGAACATTCAGTACTTC.

The chain links TRBV5-4 to TRBJ2-1; 9 positions agree with TRBD2. The CDR3 has 16 residues. The V gene end was trimmed by 0 bases and the J gene end by 9 bases; junction bases not matched to a gene: 10. The germline V gene has CDR1 SGHNT and CDR2 YYREEE (reference sequence). CDR3 region: CASSLAISGRRVEQFF. CDR3 DNA sequence: TGTGCCAGCAGCTTGGCTATTAGCGGGAGACGGGTTGAGCAGTTCTTC.

The rearrangement uses TRBV5-1 and TRBJ2-3; D not resolved. CDR1 and CDR2 from the germline V gene are SGHRS and YFSETQ. The CDR3 has 13 amino acids. V was shortened by 4 bases and J by 9 bases, with 15 bases between the two germline ends. The CDR3 spells CASSQDLKSTQYF. CDR3 DNA sequence: TGCGCCAGCAGCCAAGATCTAAAATCCACGCAGTATTTT.

This clone showed up just a few times. Possible read error: a much larger clone is one base away. The chain's CDR3 is CASSYYNEQFF. The CDR3 nucleotides read TGTGCCAGCAGTTACTACAATGAGCAGTTCTTC. The gene calls are TRBV2 and TRBJ2-1; D call uncertain. The V gene lost 5 bases and the J gene lost 3 bases, with 2 bases spanning the gap. CDR1 is SNHLY and CDR2 is FYNNEI in the germline V gene. The CDR3 consists of 11 residues.

Points on this clone: Distinct nucleotide sequences in the sample also encode this CDR3. The chain combines TRBV6-5 with TRBJ2-7; the match to TRBD2 covers 11 bases. V lost 2 bases, J lost 4 bases, and 1 base stayed unmatched. The germline CDR1 and CDR2 sequences are MNHEY and SVGAGI. The CDR3 runs to 14 residues. The CDR3 nucleotides read TGTGCCAGCAGTTACACTAGCGGGAGTTACGAGCAGTACTTC. Its translation is CASSYTSGSYEQYF.

There are a few counts of this clone. Written as DNA, the CDR3 is TGTGCCAGCAGCGCGGAGGGGTGGCGAGGCTACACCTTC. It is translated as CASSAEGWRGYTF. The V and J genes are TRBV7-9 and TRBJ1-2; TRBD1 might be the D (5 bases). The CDR3 contains 13 residues. Trimming removed 5 bases at V and 8 bases at J, with 15 bases between. The germline CDR1 and CDR2 sequences are SEHNR and FQNEAQ (reference sequence).